This T cell receptor (beta chain) was sequenced during a study of blood T cell repertoires in COVID-19. Background on the study: Italy, Spain and the United States were the sources of the convalescent and acute COVID-19 samples.

V dropped 4 bases and J dropped 5; count of bases not matched to a gene: 13. The germline V gene encodes CDR1 SGHRS and CDR2 YFSETQ. The CDR3 length is 16 residues. Enrolled through a virtual design, the participants were between roughly 18 and 95 years of age and came from fewer than 30 US areas. Researchers sorted participants into cohorts using their self-reported clinical history. Authors' processing steps: Amplification of reference gene primers provided the estimated nucleated cell counts. TCRdb's table, derived via immunoSEQ multiplex PCR, lists solely in-frame clones and lacks some. Clone size and the V and J calls come from that table; the DNA yielded D and trimming. Among about 380,000 clones listed, around 89% were seen once.

The TCR sequence derives from a woman between 18 and 29 years old who had recovered from COVID-19. The specimen sequenced was PBMCs or T cells enriched from blood (not recorded which). This chain joins TRBV5-1 and TRBJ1-1, with TRBD1 identical over 8 bases. CDR3 DNA: TGCGCCAGCAGCGCCGAGGTACAGGGGGGATGGACTGAAGCTTTCTTT. Translated, it gives CASSAEVQGGWTEAFF.